Shown below are 4 T cell receptor beta chains from a single sample sequenced in a study of somatic mutations in cytotoxic T cells in rheumatoid arthritis. Here immunoSEQ multiplex PCR was the method, and the copy in TCRdb shows in-frame clones only, minus some. The sample holds about 10,000 clones; around 81% are singletons and the top ten take 12%. What was sequenced was CD8+ T cells sorted from blood. The receptors come from an adult with rheumatoid arthritis.

The chain employs TRBV25-1 and TRBJ1-1; D ambiguous. The CDR3 totals 11 residues. V lost 8 bases to trimming and J lost 2 bases, with 6 bases between them. Germline V gene sequence: CDR1 MGHDK, CDR2 SYGVNS. Written as DNA, the CDR3 is TGTGCCAGCGCTACCAACACTGAAGCTTTCTTT. This sequence encodes CASATNTEAFF.

This clone showed up just a few times. The genes are TRBV30 and TRBJ2-1; 7 nucleotides agree with TRBD1. CDR3 size: 12 residues. Trimming took 7 bases from V and 5 from J; bases not matched to a gene: 5. Germline assignment: CDR1 GTSNPN and CDR2 SVGIG (reference sequence). The CDR3 region is CALTGKHNEQFF. For the CDR3, the DNA is TGTGCCTTGACAGGGAAACACAATGAGCAGTTCTTC.

This chain joins TRBV7-2 and TRBJ2-7, with D perhaps TRBD1 or TRBD2 (7 bases each). The CDR3 loop spans 16 amino acids. Germline V lookup: CDR1 SGHTA, CDR2 FQGNSA. V lost 0 bases, J lost 2 bases, and 14 bases lay in between. The CDR3 sequence: CASSLAGGGYTYEQYF. In DNA form, the CDR3 reads TGTGCCAGCAGCTTAGCGGGAGGGGGCTATACCTACGAGCAGTACTTC.

The V and J genes are TRBV27 and TRBJ2-5, with unresolved D. The CDR3 contains 14 residues. Trimming left V 6 bases short and J 5 bases short, with 16 bases between. In germline, CDR1 is MNHEY, CDR2 SMNVEV (reference sequence). The CDR3 loop reads CASSRTESYETQYF. DNA of the CDR3: TGTGCCAGCAGCAGGACGGAGTCCTACGAGACCCAGTACTTC.